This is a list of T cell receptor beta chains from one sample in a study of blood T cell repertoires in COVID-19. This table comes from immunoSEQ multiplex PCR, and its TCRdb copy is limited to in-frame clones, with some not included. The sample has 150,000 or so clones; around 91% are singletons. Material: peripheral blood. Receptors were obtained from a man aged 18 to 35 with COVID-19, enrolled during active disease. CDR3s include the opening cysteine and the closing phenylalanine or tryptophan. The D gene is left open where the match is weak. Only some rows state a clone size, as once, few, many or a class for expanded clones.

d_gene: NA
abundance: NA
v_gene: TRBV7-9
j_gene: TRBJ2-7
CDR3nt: TGTGCCAGCAGCTTAAAAGGCCGAGGGCAGTACTTC
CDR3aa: CASSLKGRGQYF

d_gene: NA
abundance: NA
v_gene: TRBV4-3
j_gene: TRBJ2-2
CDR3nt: TGCGCCAGCAGCCAAGGGACACCAAGTGTCGGGGAGCTGTTTTTT
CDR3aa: CASSQGTPSVGELFF

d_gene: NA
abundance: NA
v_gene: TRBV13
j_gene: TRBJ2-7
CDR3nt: TGTGCCAGCAGCTTAGGAAGACAAAACGAGCAGTACTTC
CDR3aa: CASSLGRQNEQYF

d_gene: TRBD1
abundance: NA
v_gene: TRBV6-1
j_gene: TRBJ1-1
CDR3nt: TGTGCCAGCAGTGAATATGGACAGGGATACACTGAAGCTTTCTTT
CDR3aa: CASSEYGQGYTEAFF

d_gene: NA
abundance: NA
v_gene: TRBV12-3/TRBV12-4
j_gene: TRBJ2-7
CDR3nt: TGTGCCAGCAGTTTACCGGGGAGAAGGCAGTACTTC
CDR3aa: CASSLPGRRQYF

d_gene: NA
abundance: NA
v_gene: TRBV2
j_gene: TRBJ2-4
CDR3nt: TGTGCCAGCAGTGAGGGGCTAGCCAAAAACATTCAGTACTTC
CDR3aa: CASSEGLAKNIQYF

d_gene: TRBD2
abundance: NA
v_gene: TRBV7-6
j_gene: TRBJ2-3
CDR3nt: TGTGCCAGCAGCTCCGGACCGGGACTAGCGGGAGATACGCAGTATTTT
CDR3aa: CASSSGPGLAGDTQYF

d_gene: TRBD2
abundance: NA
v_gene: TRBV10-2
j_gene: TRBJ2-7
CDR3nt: TGCGCCAGCAGTGGACACCCCGCTAGCGGGAGGGATTCCTACGAGCAGTACTTC
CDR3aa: CASSGHPASGRDSYEQYF

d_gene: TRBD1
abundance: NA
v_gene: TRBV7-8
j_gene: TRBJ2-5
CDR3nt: TGTGCCAGCAGCTTAAATACAGGGGGGAGAGAGACCCAGTACTTC
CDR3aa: CASSLNTGGRETQYF

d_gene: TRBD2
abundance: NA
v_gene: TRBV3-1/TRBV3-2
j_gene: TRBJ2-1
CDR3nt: TGTGCCAGCAGCCAAGAGCTAGCGGGACCTAGCTCCTACAATGAGCAGTTCTTC
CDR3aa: CASSQELAGPSSYNEQFF

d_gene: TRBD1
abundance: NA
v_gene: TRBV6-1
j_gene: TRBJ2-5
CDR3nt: TGTGCCAGCAGTGAAGCCCGGACAGGGGAGACCCAGTACTTC
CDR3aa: CASSEARTGETQYF

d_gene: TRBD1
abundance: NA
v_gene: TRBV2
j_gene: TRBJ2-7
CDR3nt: TGTGCCAGCAGTGTGATTCGGACAGGGGCCAACGAGCAGTACTTC
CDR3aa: CASSVIRTGANEQYF

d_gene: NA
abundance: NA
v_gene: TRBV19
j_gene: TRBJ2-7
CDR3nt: TGTGCCAGTAGTATAGCCGCGGGACGGGCCCCCTACGAGCAGTACTTC
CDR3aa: CASSIAAGRAPYEQYF

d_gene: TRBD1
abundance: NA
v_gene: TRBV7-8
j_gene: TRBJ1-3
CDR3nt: TGTGCCAGCAGCTCCTCGACAGGGGTTTTAAACACCATATATTTT
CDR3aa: CASSSSTGVLNTIYF

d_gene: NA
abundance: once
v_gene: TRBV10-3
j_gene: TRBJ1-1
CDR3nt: TGTGCCGCACAGGGCGGGACTGAAGCTTTCTTT
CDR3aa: CAAQGGTEAFF

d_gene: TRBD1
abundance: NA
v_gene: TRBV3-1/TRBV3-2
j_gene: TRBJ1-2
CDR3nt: TGTGCCAGCAGCCAACAGGACAGGAGGGGTGGCTACACCTTC
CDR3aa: CASSQQDRRGGYTF

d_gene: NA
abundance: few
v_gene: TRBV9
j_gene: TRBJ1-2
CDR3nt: TGTGCCAGCAGCGCAGGTTATGGCTACACCTTC
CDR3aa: CASSAGYGYTF

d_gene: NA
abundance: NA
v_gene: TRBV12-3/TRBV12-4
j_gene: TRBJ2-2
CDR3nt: TGTGCCAGCAGTTGGGGGGAGGGGGAGCTGTTTTTT
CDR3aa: CASSWGEGELFF

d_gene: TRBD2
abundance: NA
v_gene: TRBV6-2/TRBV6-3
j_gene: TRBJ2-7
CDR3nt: TGTGCCAGCAGTCGAGGGACTAGCGGGAGAACCGAGCAGTACTTC
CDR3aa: CASSRGTSGRTEQYF

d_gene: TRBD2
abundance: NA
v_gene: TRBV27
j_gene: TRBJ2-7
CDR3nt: TGTGCCAGCAGTCAACCTAGCGGGAGGGCCCTTGGGGAGCAGTACTTC
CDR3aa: CASSQPSGRALGEQYF

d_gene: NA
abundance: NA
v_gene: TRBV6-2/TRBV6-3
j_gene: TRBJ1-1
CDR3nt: TGTGCCAGCAGTTACTCTCTGGAGATGAACACTGAAGCTTTCTTT
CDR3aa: CASSYSLEMNTEAFF

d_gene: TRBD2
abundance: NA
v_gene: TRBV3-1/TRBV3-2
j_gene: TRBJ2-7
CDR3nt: TGTGCCAGCAGCCAAAGGCGTTTAGGACTAGCACCTTTAGCCTACGAGCAGTACTTC
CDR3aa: CASSQRRLGLAPLAYEQYF

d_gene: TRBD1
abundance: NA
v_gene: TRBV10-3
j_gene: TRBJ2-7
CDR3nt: TGTGCCATCAGCGAGGGGACAGCTCCACCCTACGAGCAGTACTTC
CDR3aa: CAISEGTAPPYEQYF

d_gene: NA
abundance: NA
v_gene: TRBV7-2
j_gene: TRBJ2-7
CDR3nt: TGTGCCAGCTCCCAGGGGTGGGGGCAGTACTTC
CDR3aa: CASSQGWGQYF

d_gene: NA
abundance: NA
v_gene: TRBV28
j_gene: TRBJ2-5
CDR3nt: TGTGCCAGCAGTTTAATCAGGGAGGAGGGAGAGACCCAGTACTTC
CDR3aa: CASSLIREEGETQYF

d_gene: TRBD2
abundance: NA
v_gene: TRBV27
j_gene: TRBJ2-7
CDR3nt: TGTGCCAGCAGTCCCGCCGCCGGGAGGGCATACGAGCAGTACTTC
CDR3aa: CASSPAAGRAYEQYF

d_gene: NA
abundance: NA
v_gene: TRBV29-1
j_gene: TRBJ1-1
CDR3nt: TGCAGCGTGTCTCGGGTTTTGAACACTGAAGCTTTCTTT
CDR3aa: CSVSRVLNTEAFF